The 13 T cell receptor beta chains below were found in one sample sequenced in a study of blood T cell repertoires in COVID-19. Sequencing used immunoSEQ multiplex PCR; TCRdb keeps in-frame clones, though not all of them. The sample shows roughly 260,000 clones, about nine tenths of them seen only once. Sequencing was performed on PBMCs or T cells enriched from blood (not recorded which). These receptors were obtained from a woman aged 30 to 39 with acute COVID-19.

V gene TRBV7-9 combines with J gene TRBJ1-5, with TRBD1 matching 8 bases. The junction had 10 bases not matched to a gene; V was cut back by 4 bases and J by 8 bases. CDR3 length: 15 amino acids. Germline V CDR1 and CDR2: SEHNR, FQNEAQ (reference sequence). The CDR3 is CASSSTGQGREPQHF. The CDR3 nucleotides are TGTGCCAGCAGCTCCACTGGACAGGGAAGGGAGCCCCAGCATTTT.

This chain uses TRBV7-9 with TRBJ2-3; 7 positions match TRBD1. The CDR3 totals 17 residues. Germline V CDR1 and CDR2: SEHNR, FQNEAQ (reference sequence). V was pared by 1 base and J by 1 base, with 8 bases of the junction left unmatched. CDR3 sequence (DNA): TGTGCCAGCAGCTTAGGGGCAGAGGGGGCGGGCACAGATACGCAGTATTTT. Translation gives CASSLGAEGAGTDTQYF. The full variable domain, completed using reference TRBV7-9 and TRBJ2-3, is DTGVSQNPRHKITKRGQNVTFRCDPISEHNRLYWYRQTLGQGPEFLTYFQNEAQLEKSRLLSDRFSAERPKGSFSTLEIQRTEQGDSAMYLCASSLGAEGAGTDTQYFGPGTRLTVL.

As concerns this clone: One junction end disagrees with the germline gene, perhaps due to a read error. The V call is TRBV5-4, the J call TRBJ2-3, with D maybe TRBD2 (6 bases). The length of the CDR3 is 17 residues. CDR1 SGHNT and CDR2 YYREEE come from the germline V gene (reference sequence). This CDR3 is CASSLVVAGTSTDTQYF. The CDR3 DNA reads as TGTGCCAGCAGTTTGGTCGTTGCGGGGACTAGCACAGATACGCAGTATTTT.

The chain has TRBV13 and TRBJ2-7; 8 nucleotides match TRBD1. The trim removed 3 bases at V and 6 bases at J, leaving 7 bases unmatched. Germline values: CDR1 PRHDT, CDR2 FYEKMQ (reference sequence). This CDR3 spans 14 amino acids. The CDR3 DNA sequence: TGTGCCAGCAGCTTGAACAGGGGGTTATCCGAGCAGTACTTC. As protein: CASSLNRGLSEQYF.

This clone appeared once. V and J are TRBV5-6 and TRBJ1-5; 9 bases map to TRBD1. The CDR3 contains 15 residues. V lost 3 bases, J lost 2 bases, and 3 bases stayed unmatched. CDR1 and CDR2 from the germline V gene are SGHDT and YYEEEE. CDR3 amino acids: CASSSRDRGNQPQHF. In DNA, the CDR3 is TGTGCCAGCAGCTCCCGGGACAGGGGCAATCAGCCCCAGCATTTT.

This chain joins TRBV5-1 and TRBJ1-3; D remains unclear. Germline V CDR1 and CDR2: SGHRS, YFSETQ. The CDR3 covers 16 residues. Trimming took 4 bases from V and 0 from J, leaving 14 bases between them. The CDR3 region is CASSTDNSYSGNTIYF. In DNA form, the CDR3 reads TGCGCCAGCAGCACCGACAACTCCTACTCTGGAAACACCATATATTTT.

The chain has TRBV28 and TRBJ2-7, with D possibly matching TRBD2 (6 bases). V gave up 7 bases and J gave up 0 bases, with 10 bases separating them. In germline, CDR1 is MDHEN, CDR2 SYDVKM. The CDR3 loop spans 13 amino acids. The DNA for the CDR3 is TGTGCCAGCATGGGGGGTCCCTCCTACGAGCAGTACTTC. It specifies CASMGGPSYEQYF.

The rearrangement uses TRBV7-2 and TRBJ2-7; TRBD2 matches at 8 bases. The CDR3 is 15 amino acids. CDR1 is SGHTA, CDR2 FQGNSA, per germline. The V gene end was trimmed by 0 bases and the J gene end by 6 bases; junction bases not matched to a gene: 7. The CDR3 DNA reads TGTGCCAGCAGCTTAGCTAGCGGGGCCCGCCCCGAGCAGTACTTC. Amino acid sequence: CASSLASGARPEQYF.

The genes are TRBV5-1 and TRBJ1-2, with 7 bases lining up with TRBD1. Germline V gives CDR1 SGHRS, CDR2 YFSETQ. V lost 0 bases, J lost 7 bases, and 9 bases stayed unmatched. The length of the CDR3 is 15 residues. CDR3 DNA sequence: TGCGCCAGCAGCTTGGCCGAGGGGGCGGGAGGTGGCTACACCTTC. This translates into CASSLAEGAGGGYTF.

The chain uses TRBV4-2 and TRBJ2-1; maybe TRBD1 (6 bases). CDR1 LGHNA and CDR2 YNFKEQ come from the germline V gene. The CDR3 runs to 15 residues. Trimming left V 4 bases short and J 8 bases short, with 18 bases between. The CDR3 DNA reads TGTGCCAGCAGCCCAGGGATCCGGACAGATTATGAGCAGTTCTTC. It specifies CASSPGIRTDYEQFF.

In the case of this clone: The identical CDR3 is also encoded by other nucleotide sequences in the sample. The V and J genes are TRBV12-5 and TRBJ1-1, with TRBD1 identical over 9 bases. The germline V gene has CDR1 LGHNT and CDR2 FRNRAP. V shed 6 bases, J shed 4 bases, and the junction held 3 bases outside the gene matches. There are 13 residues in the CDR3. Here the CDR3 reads CASGGTGSTEAFF. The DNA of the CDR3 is TGTGCTAGTGGGGGGACAGGGAGCACTGAAGCTTTCTTT.

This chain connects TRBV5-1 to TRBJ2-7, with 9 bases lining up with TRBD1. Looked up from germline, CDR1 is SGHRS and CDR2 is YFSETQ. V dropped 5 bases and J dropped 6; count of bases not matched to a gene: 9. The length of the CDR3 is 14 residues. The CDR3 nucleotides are TGCGCCAGCAGACTTGAGGGGACAGGGTTCGAGCAGTACTTC. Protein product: CASRLEGTGFEQYF.

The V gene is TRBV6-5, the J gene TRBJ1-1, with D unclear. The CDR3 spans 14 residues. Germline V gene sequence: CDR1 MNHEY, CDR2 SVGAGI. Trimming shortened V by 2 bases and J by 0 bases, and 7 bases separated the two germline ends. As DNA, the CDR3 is TGTGCCAGCAGTTACGGAGAAATGAACACTGAAGCTTTCTTT. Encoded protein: CASSYGEMNTEAFF.